This T cell receptor beta chain appears in the sequencing data of a study of radiation and T cells in renal cell carcinoma. General study findings and limits: Top tumor clonotypes rose in blood 2 weeks post-radiation, then contracted. Pretreatment tumor biopsies were lacking, so baseline clonotypes are unknown.

On this clone itself: Its antigen is unknown.

Profiling relied on immunoSEQ multiplex PCR, and the TCRdb table lists in-frame clones only, not all of them. Among about 49,000 clones, about 83% were seen once, and the ten largest hold roughly 30%. Stated time point: baseline pretreatment blood. Treatment given: 15 Gy SBRT to primary tumor, nephrectomy 4 weeks later. The V segment lost 4 bases and the J segment 2 bases; nucleotides outside the gene matches: 5. CDR3 length equals 16 residues. CDR1 and CDR2 from the germline V gene are SGHNT and YYREEE (reference sequence). The rearrangement joins TRBV5-4 to TRBJ2-3, with TRBD2 matching 12 bases. This TCR derives from a woman in her 70s with renal cell carcinoma. The source material was blood, sampled from a patient whose treatment included radiotherapy and nephrectomy. The CDR3 sequence: CASSKGLAGNTDTQYF. The CDR3 DNA is TGTGCCAGCAGCAAAGGACTAGCGGGAAACACAGATACGCAGTATTTT.